A selection of T cell receptor beta chains follows, all from one sample in a study of CD8 T cells in Susac syndrome. Each CDR3 protein is one row after TCRdb ran MiXCR on the immunoSEQ multiplex PCR reads. The sample has more than 110,000 distinct CDR3 sequences; about 95% are singletons. The material sequenced was CD4+ T cells from PBMCs. The receptors stem from a human donor with Susac syndrome. The CDR3 runs from the conserved cysteine through the conserved F or W. D genes are given only for firm matches. The size entry is marked missing in some rows and otherwise reads once, few, many or a size class.

size: NA; V: TRBV5-1; J: TRBJ2-3; D: TRBD2; CDR3: CASSLDVGTSGSTDTQYF; DNA: TGCGCCAGCAGCTTGGACGTCGGGACTAGCGGGAGCACAGATACGCAGTATTTT
size: NA; V: TRBV4-1; J: TRBJ2-7; D: NA; CDR3: CASSLSGGSYEQYF; DNA: TGCGCCAGCAGCCTTAGCGGAGGCTCCTACGAGCAGTACTTC
size: NA; V: TRBV29-1; J: TRBJ2-5; D: NA; CDR3: CSVENPTGETQYF; DNA: TGCAGCGTTGAAAACCCCACGGGAGAGACCCAGTACTTC
size: NA; V: TRBV19; J: TRBJ2-7; D: TRBD2; CDR3: CASSGGTSGGSEQYF; DNA: TGTGCCAGTAGCGGCGGGACTAGCGGGGGTAGCGAGCAGTACTTC
size: NA; V: TRBV30; J: TRBJ1-5; D: NA; CDR3: CAWSHDRTPQHF; DNA: TGTGCCTGGAGTCACGACCGGACGCCCCAGCATTTT
size: NA; V: TRBV29-1; J: TRBJ1-3; D: NA; CDR3: CSAERGNTIYF; DNA: TGCAGCGCCGAACGGGGGAACACCATATATTTT
size: NA; V: TRBV7-3; J: TRBJ2-2; D: TRBD2; CDR3: CASSLRLAGVPGELFF; DNA: TGTGCCAGCAGCCTACGACTAGCGGGAGTCCCCGGGGAGCTGTTTTTT
size: NA; V: TRBV30; J: TRBJ1-1; D: NA; CDR3: CAARMNTEAFF; DNA: TGTGCCGCCCGGATGAACACTGAAGCTTTCTTT
size: once; V: TRBV1; J: TRBJ2-5; D: NA; CDR3: CTSRAGLAGGVQETQYF; DNA: TGCACCAGCAGGGCTGGACTAGCGGGAGGGGTCCAAGAGACCCAGTACTTC
size: NA; V: TRBV29-1; J: TRBJ1-2; D: TRBD1; CDR3: CSVEGQGVANYGYTF; DNA: TGCAGCGTTGAAGGGCAGGGGGTGGCTAACTATGGCTACACCTTC
size: once; V: TRBV12-3/TRBV12-4; J: TRBJ2-5; D: NA; CDR3: CASTWFPETQYF; DNA: TGTGCCAGCACCTGGTTCCCAGAGACCCAGTACTTC
size: NA; V: TRBV12-3/TRBV12-4; J: TRBJ2-3; D: NA; CDR3: CASSLGRATDTQYF; DNA: TGTGCCAGCAGTTTAGGCAGGGCGACAGATACGCAGTATTTT
size: NA; V: TRBV9; J: TRBJ2-7; D: TRBD2; CDR3: CASSAGLAGEEQYF; DNA: TGTGCCAGCAGCGCGGGACTAGCGGGAGAGGAGCAGTACTTC
size: NA; V: TRBV6-1; J: TRBJ1-6; D: NA; CDR3: CASSEVRGSSYNSPLHF; DNA: TGTGCCAGCAGTGAAGTACGGGGGAGCTCCTATAATTCACCCCTCCACTTT
size: NA; V: TRBV20-1; J: TRBJ1-2; D: NA; CDR3: CSAQGGAGRNYGYTF; DNA: TGCAGTGCCCAAGGTGGGGCAGGCCGAAACTATGGCTACACCTTC
size: NA; V: TRBV5-6; J: TRBJ2-2; D: TRBD1; CDR3: CASSPGQGTGELFF; DNA: TGTGCCAGCAGCCCGGGACAGGGGACCGGGGAGCTGTTTTTT
size: NA; V: TRBV7-9; J: TRBJ1-2; D: TRBD1; CDR3: CASSLPTGGNYGYTF; DNA: TGTGCCAGCAGCCTCCCCACAGGGGGCAACTATGGCTACACCTTC
size: NA; V: TRBV7-9; J: TRBJ2-2; D: TRBD2; CDR3: CASSLGLAGVGELFF; DNA: TGTGCCAGCAGCTTAGGACTAGCGGGAGTCGGGGAGCTGTTTTTT
size: NA; V: TRBV20-1; J: TRBJ2-4; D: NA; CDR3: CSANLPWDQVGNIQYF; DNA: TGCAGTGCTAATCTTCCCTGGGACCAGGTGGGAAACATTCAGTACTTC
size: once; V: TRBV4-1; J: TRBJ2-4; D: NA; CDR3: CASSLSEGGEVQYF; DNA: TGCGCCAGCAGCCTCTCTGAGGGGGGGGAGGTTCAGTACTTC
size: NA; V: TRBV20-1; J: TRBJ1-1; D: NA; CDR3: CSAPGGANTEAFF; DNA: TGCAGTGCACCTGGGGGGGCTAACACTGAAGCTTTCTTT
size: once; V: TRBV25-1; J: TRBJ1-2; D: NA; CDR3: CASSRGTRGRYGYTF; DNA: TGTGCCAGCAGCCGCGGCACCAGGGGAAGGTATGGCTACACCTTC
size: NA; V: TRBV5-1; J: TRBJ1-1; D: TRBD1; CDR3: CASSLGDRRYTEAFF; DNA: TGCGCCAGCAGCTTGGGGGACAGAAGATACACTGAAGCTTTCTTT
size: NA; V: TRBV2; J: TRBJ1-5; D: NA; CDR3: CASSELGRGGSNQPQHF; DNA: TGTGCCAGCAGTGAACTAGGAAGGGGAGGGAGCAATCAGCCCCAGCATTTT
size: NA; V: TRBV7-9; J: TRBJ2-5; D: NA; CDR3: CASSPVMGETQYF; DNA: TGTGCCAGCAGTCCTGTCATGGGTGAGACCCAGTACTTC
size: NA; V: TRBV9; J: TRBJ2-7; D: NA; CDR3: CASSVGSSYEQYF; DNA: TGTGCCAGTTCGGTGGGTAGCTCCTACGAGCAGTACTTC
size: NA; V: TRBV12-3/TRBV12-4; J: TRBJ2-1; D: TRBD2; CDR3: CASSFQSGGHNEQFF; DNA: TGTGCCAGCAGTTTTCAATCGGGGGGACACAATGAGCAGTTCTTC
size: NA; V: TRBV20-1; J: TRBJ2-1; D: NA; CDR3: CSARARLEGNEQFF; DNA: TGCAGTGCTAGGGCTAGACTAGAGGGCAATGAGCAGTTCTTC
size: NA; V: TRBV20-1; J: TRBJ1-1; D: NA; CDR3: CSAGRPNTEAFF; DNA: TGCAGTGCGGGGCGGCCGAACACTGAAGCTTTCTTT
size: NA; V: TRBV3-1; J: TRBJ2-5; D: NA; CDR3: CASSQDVRSQETQYF; DNA: TGTGCCAGCAGCCAAGATGTCCGATCCCAAGAGACCCAGTACTTC
size: NA; V: TRBV19; J: TRBJ1-1; D: NA; CDR3: CASKQSLNTEAFF; DNA: TGTGCCAGCAAGCAGTCCCTGAACACTGAAGCTTTCTTT
size: NA; V: TRBV11-2; J: TRBJ1-1; D: NA; CDR3: CASSLVRNTEAFF; DNA: TGTGCCAGCAGCTTAGTGAGGAACACTGAAGCTTTCTTT
size: NA; V: TRBV7-3; J: TRBJ1-1; D: TRBD1; CDR3: CASSENPGQGSSGAFF; DNA: TGTGCCAGCAGCGAGAATCCGGGACAGGGATCTTCGGGTGCTTTCTTT
size: NA; V: TRBV28; J: TRBJ1-3; D: NA; CDR3: CASSLPQGITIYF; DNA: TGTGCCAGCAGTCTACCACAGGGAATCACCATATATTTT
size: NA; V: TRBV30; J: TRBJ1-2; D: TRBD1; CDR3: CACPTGVFYGYTF; DNA: TGTGCCTGTCCTACAGGGGTATTCTATGGCTACACCTTC
size: NA; V: TRBV2; J: TRBJ1-5; D: NA; CDR3: CASSMIGSSNQPQHF; DNA: TGTGCCAGCAGCATGATTGGGTCGAGCAATCAGCCCCAGCATTTT
size: NA; V: TRBV28; J: TRBJ1-1; D: TRBD1; CDR3: CASRTGNNEAFF; DNA: TGTGCCAGCAGGACAGGGAATAATGAAGCTTTCTTT
size: NA; V: TRBV29-1; J: TRBJ1-1; D: NA; CDR3: CSVTGRLNTEAFF; DNA: TGCAGCGTTACGGGACGGCTGAACACTGAAGCTTTCTTT
size: NA; V: TRBV20-1; J: TRBJ2-5; D: TRBD2; CDR3: CSAAGGGETQYF; DNA: TGCAGTGCTGCGGGAGGGGGAGAGACCCAGTACTTC
size: NA; V: TRBV28; J: TRBJ2-7; D: NA; CDR3: CASRNRDRYEQYF; DNA: TGTGCCAGCAGGAACAGGGATCGCTACGAGCAGTACTTC
size: NA; V: TRBV9; J: TRBJ2-7; D: NA; CDR3: CASSPNSAAYEQYF; DNA: TGTGCCAGCAGCCCTAACAGCGCGGCCTACGAGCAGTACTTC
size: NA; V: TRBV28; J: TRBJ2-5; D: TRBD2; CDR3: CASSQSGGPQETQYF; DNA: TGTGCCAGCAGTCAGAGCGGGGGGCCCCAAGAGACCCAGTACTTC
size: once; V: TRBV20-1; J: TRBJ2-7; D: NA; CDR3: CSARDSGYYEQYF; DNA: TGCAGTGCTAGGGACAGCGGGTACTACGAGCAGTACTTC
size: NA; V: TRBV6-5; J: TRBJ1-2; D: NA; CDR3: CASSSKGYGYTF; DNA: TGTGCCAGCAGCTCAAAGGGTTATGGCTACACCTTC
size: NA; V: TRBV7-2; J: TRBJ2-5; D: NA; CDR3: CASSLQFGGVGGETQYF; DNA: TGTGCCAGCAGCCTCCAGTTCGGGGGAGTGGGGGGAGAGACCCAGTACTTC
size: NA; V: TRBV30; J: TRBJ2-5; D: TRBD2; CDR3: CAYKLAEETQYF; DNA: TGTGCCTATAAACTAGCGGAAGAGACCCAGTACTTC